This T cell receptor beta chain is drawn from a study of T cell clonality in common variable immunodeficiency. Of CVID subjects, under 17 were female and 30 or so male, mean age roughly 40. Blood samples were heparinized, about 4.5 to 8.5 ml per donor. J was trimmed by 3 bases and V by 8 bases; bases with no gene match: 9. This CDR3 region has 15 residues. Germline V gives CDR1 SNHLY, CDR2 FYNNEI. Equal genomic DNA amounts from CVID and control samples were sequenced. TCRdb keeps only in-frame clones here, not all; method: immunoSEQ multiplex PCR. The sample is made up of approximately 20,000 clones, none counted only once. Points from the study as a whole: In common variable immunodeficiency, TCR beta chains reportedly carried fewer deletions and N-nucleotide insertions.

Worth noting for this clone: Its antigen is unidentified. The CDR3 extends 3 residues past the end of the read, so its final part is completed from the germline J gene. The sample contains more than one DNA sequence encoding this CDR3.

Sequences were obtained from peripheral blood mononuclear cells. This receptor was identified in a human donor with common variable immunodeficiency. The chain links TRBV2 to TRBJ2-7, with 11 bases identical to TRBD2. CDR3 DNA, as far as it was read: TGTGCCAGCGGGGGACTAGCGGCGACGAGCTACGAG. It encodes CASGGLAATSYE. The whole CDR3 region reads CASGGLAATSYEQYF.